Below, 2 T cell receptor beta chains from the same sample are listed, as sequenced in a study of blood T cells in healthy people across ages. A J-beta primer mix and a sample-barcoded 5' primer were used in a second PCR of about 6 to 12 cycles. Each CDR3 protein gets one entry after TCRdb re-called the 5' RACE reads with MiXCR. The sample has approximately 730,000 distinct CDR3 sequences; about 55% are singletons. Sequencing was carried out using blood. The receptors were gathered from a man older than 75 in good health.

This clonotype showed up just a few times. V gene TRBV5-1 combines with J gene TRBJ2-7; D is uncertain. V was clipped by 4 bases and J by 7 bases, with 18 bases between them. Germline V lookup: CDR1 SGHRS, CDR2 YFSETQ. The CDR3 is 14 amino acids. The CDR3 spells CASSPIPTPGEQYF. The CDR3 DNA is TGCGCCAGCAGCCCGATACCGACGCCTGGAGAGCAGTACTTC.

This clonotype occurred once. The chain couples TRBV28 to TRBJ2-7; 8 bases agree with TRBD2. CDR1 and CDR2 (germline): MDHEN, SYDVKM. V trimming: 6 bases; J trimming: 4 bases; junction bases outside the gene matches: 11. The CDR3 runs to 15 residues. This chain's CDR3 is CASSPAGGARYEQYF. The CDR3 nucleotides read TGTGCCAGCAGCCCCGCGGGGGGCGCTCGTTACGAGCAGTACTTC.